What follows describes a single T cell receptor beta chain. The entry originates in a study of blood T cell repertoires in COVID-19. Overall study: T cells, B-cell-depleted T cells, or PBMCs supplied cDNA or gDNA.

The data were produced by immunoSEQ multiplex PCR, yet TCRdb's version contains in-frame clones alone and is incomplete. The sample carries 180,000 or so clones, approximately 83% recorded once. Looked up from germline, CDR1 is LGHDT and CDR2 is YNNKEL (reference sequence). The CDR3 runs to 14 residues. V lost 1 base to trimming and J lost 4 bases, with 10 bases between them. Recruitment covered roughly 22 US areas and drew participants whose ages spanned roughly 18 to 100 years. Categorization into cohorts depended on clinical history that participants reported. The TCR sequence derives from a woman aged 55-69 years who had recovered from COVID-19. V is TRBV3-1 (or the pseudogene TRBV3-2) and J is TRBJ1-2; D gene unclear. Sequencing was carried out using PBMCs or T cells enriched from blood (not recorded which). The CDR3 loop reads CASSQGYESYGYTF. CDR3 bases: TGTGCCAGCAGCCAAGGTTATGAGAGCTATGGCTACACCTTC.